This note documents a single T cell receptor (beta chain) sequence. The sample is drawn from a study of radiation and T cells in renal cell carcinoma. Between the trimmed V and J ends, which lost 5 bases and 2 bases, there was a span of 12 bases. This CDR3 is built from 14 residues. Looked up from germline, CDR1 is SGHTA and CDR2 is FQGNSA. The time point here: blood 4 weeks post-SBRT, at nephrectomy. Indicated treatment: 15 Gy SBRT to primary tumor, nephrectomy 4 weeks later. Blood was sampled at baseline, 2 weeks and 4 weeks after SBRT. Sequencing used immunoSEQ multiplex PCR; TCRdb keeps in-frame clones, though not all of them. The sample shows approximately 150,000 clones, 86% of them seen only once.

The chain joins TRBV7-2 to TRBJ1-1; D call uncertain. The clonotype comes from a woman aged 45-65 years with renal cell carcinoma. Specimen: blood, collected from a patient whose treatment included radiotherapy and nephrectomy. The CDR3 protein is CASSPRVGNTEAFF. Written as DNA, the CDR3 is TGTGCCAGCAGCCCCCGAGTGGGTAACACTGAAGCTTTCTTT.